The rows below give T cell receptor beta chains drawn from one sample of a study of shared clonotypes between healthy human individuals. Measured with immunoSEQ multiplex PCR; TCRdb has only the in-frame clones, and not every one. The repertoire has roughly 120,000 clones, more than 65% of them found once; the top ten carry around 25%. Material: memory CD8+ T cells sorted from blood. The receptors derive from a young woman in good health. Both conserved end residues are part of each CDR3. D genes are given only for firm matches. Expanded clones are given a class, and other clones once, few, many or no size at all.

D gene | J gene | V gene | clone size | CDR3 protein | CDR3 DNA
- | TRBJ1-5 | TRBV28 | - | CASKQGGGNQPQHF | TGTGCCAGCAAACAGGGTGGAGGCAATCAGCCCCAGCATTTT
- | TRBJ2-7 | TRBV11-3 | - | CASSSRGSSTYEQYF | TGTGCCAGCAGCTCCCGGGGTAGCTCTACCTACGAGCAGTACTTC
- | TRBJ2-7 | TRBV15 | - | CATSRDRGSSYEQYF | TGTGCCACCAGCAGAGATCGAGGGAGCTCCTACGAGCAGTACTTC
- | TRBJ2-1 | TRBV14 | - | CASSLDPRGNEQFF | TGTGCCAGCAGCTTGGACCCCCGGGGGAATGAGCAGTTCTTC
- | TRBJ2-5 | TRBV28 | - | CATLTGGGQETQYF | TGTGCCACCCTGACCGGAGGGGGGCAAGAGACCCAGTACTTC
TRBD2 | TRBJ2-1 | TRBV5-6 | - | CASSLGGSYYNEQFF | TGTGCCAGCAGCTTGGGCGGGAGTTACTACAATGAGCAGTTCTTC
TRBD2 | TRBJ2-7 | TRBV18 | - | CASSPSSSGLSEQYF | TGTGCCAGCTCACCATCGTCTAGCGGGCTGAGCGAGCAGTACTTC
- | TRBJ2-7 | TRBV29-1 | - | CSVGGTVPYEQYF | TGCAGCGTTGGAGGGACGGTGCCCTACGAGCAGTACTTC
- | TRBJ2-5 | TRBV25-1 | many | CASSEKGTQYF | TGTGCCAGCAGTGAAAAGGGGACCCAGTACTTC
- | TRBJ2-7 | TRBV28 | - | CASSLQGYEQYF | TGTGCCAGCAGTCTCCAGGGCTACGAGCAGTACTTC
TRBD1 | TRBJ2-1 | TRBV27 | - | CASSFRTGGSYNEQFF | TGTGCCAGCAGTTTCCGGACAGGGGGATCCTACAATGAGCAGTTCTTC
- | TRBJ1-2 | TRBV6-1 | - | CASSEASMIYGYTF | TGTGCCAGCAGTGAAGCATCGATGATCTATGGCTACACCTTC
- | TRBJ2-1 | TRBV13 | - | CASSLEGSSYNEQFF | TGTGCCAGCAGCTTGGAGGGAAGCTCCTACAATGAGCAGTTCTTC
TRBD2 | TRBJ2-2 | TRBV4-1 | - | CASSQEATSGRRYTGELFF | TGCGCCAGCAGCCAAGAGGCCACTAGCGGGAGGCGCTACACCGGGGAGCTGTTTTTT
- | TRBJ1-2 | TRBV28 | - | CASSLQYAALYGYTF | TGTGCCAGCAGTTTACAATACGCGGCGCTATATGGCTACACCTTC
- | TRBJ2-1 | TRBV28 | - | CASSLIAADNEQFF | TGTGCCAGCAGTTTAATAGCGGCCGACAATGAGCAGTTCTTC
TRBD2 | TRBJ2-5 | TRBV18 | medium-sized | CASSPGRTESGLAQETQYF | TGTGCCAGCTCCCCTGGAAGGACAGAGTCGGGACTAGCACAAGAGACCCAGTACTTC
- | TRBJ2-7 | TRBV9 | few | CASSPRASSYEQYF | TGTGCCAGCAGCCCGCGCGCGAGCTCCTACGAGCAGTACTTC
- | TRBJ1-1 | TRBV5-1 | - | CASSLVGGVVMNTEAFF | TGCGCCAGCAGCTTGGTGGGTGGAGTAGTCATGAACACTGAAGCTTTCTTT
TRBD1 | TRBJ2-2 | TRBV6-6 | - | CASSPTGGSTGELFF | TGTGCCAGCAGTCCGACAGGGGGAAGCACCGGGGAGCTGTTTTTT
TRBD1 | TRBJ2-1 | TRBV5-4 | - | CASSLGQGNSYNEQFF | TGTGCCAGCAGCTTGGGACAGGGAAACTCCTACAATGAGCAGTTCTTC
TRBD2 | TRBJ2-7 | TRBV7-9 | - | CASSQEASGSTYEQYF | TGTGCCAGCAGCCAGGAGGCTAGCGGGAGCACCTACGAGCAGTACTTC
- | TRBJ2-6 | TRBV25-1 | once | CASSDRGASGANVLTF | TGTGCCAGCAGTGACAGGGGCGCCTCTGGGGCCAACGTCCTGACTTTC
- | TRBJ1-2 | TRBV28 | - | CASSFDSFYGYTF | TGTGCCAGCAGTTTTGACAGCTTCTATGGCTACACCTTC
- | TRBJ2-1 | TRBV7-8 | - | CASSLSYIAASYNEQFF | TGTGCCAGCAGCTTATCCTATATAGCGGCCTCCTACAATGAGCAGTTCTTC
- | TRBJ1-1 | TRBV5-8 | - | CASSLAHDTEAFF | TGTGCCAGCAGCTTGGCCCATGACACTGAAGCTTTCTTT
TRBD2 | TRBJ2-1 | TRBV5-1 | once | CASREILAGELGNEQFF | TGCGCCAGCAGAGAGATCCTAGCGGGAGAGTTGGGCAATGAGCAGTTCTTC
- | TRBJ2-2 | TRBV4-1 | - | CASSQTLSWLGTGELFF | TGCGCCAGCAGCCAAACTCTCTCCTGGTTGGGCACCGGGGAGCTGTTTTTT
- | TRBJ1-3 | TRBV5-6 | - | CASSPTPDGIFSGNTIYF | TGTGCCAGCAGCCCTACCCCGGACGGAATTTTCTCTGGAAACACCATATATTTT
- | TRBJ2-1 | TRBV30 | - | CAWSWRNEQFF | TGTGCCTGGAGTTGGCGCAATGAGCAGTTCTTC
- | TRBJ1-1 | TRBV4-1 | - | CASSRRANTEAFF | TGCGCCAGCAGCCGCAGGGCGAACACTGAAGCTTTCTTT
TRBD1 | TRBJ1-2 | TRBV4-2 | - | CASSQPPPLGQGDWNYGYTF | TGTGCCAGCAGCCAACCCCCACCCCTGGGACAGGGCGATTGGAACTATGGCTACACCTTC
- | TRBJ2-5 | TRBV29-1 | - | CSGRGGDTTQYF | TGCAGCGGTCGTGGGGGGGACACGACCCAGTACTTC
- | TRBJ2-7 | TRBV2 | once | CASSEAGREDYEQYF | TGTGCCAGCAGTGAAGCTGGCAGGGAGGACTACGAGCAGTACTTC
- | TRBJ2-1 | TRBV2 | - | CATETNPYNEQFF | TGTGCCACCGAGACTAATCCCTACAATGAGCAGTTCTTC
TRBD2 | TRBJ2-7 | TRBV6-1 | - | CASSEGFWGRSGRTYEQYF | TGTGCCAGCAGTGAAGGATTCTGGGGCCGGAGCGGGAGGACCTACGAGCAGTACTTC
- | TRBJ2-7 | TRBV11-2 | - | CASSRGGGSYEQYF | TGTGCCAGCAGCCGAGGTGGGGGATCCTACGAGCAGTACTTC
- | TRBJ2-7 | TRBV6-5 | - | CASSYSGQGSYEQYF | TGTGCCAGCAGTTACTCCGGGCAGGGTTCCTACGAGCAGTACTTC
- | TRBJ1-1 | TRBV7-3 | - | CASSRVGRNTEAFF | TGTGCCAGCAGCCGGGTCGGAAGGAACACTGAAGCTTTCTTT
- | TRBJ2-7 | TRBV28 | - | CASSFRVLSEQYF | TGTGCCAGCAGTTTTAGGGTTCTTAGCGAGCAGTACTTC
- | TRBJ2-7 | TRBV28 | - | CASSLRTRASYEQYF | TGTGCCAGCAGTTTACGGACGCGCGCCTCCTACGAGCAGTACTTC
TRBD1 | TRBJ1-2 | TRBV2 | - | CARHKDRGNYGYTF | TGTGCCAGACACAAGGACAGGGGGAACTATGGCTACACCTTC
TRBD1 | TRBJ2-3 | TRBV6-4 | - | CASSDGGQDTDTQYF | TGTGCCAGCAGTGACGGTGGACAGGACACAGATACGCAGTATTTT
TRBD2 | TRBJ2-7 | TRBV9 | few | CASSAGTSGKGYEQYF | TGTGCCAGCAGCGCCGGGACTAGCGGGAAAGGGTACGAGCAGTACTTC
- | TRBJ2-1 | TRBV9 | - | CASSVDLASDEQFF | TGTGCCAGCAGCGTAGATCTTGCGAGCGATGAGCAGTTCTTC
- | TRBJ2-1 | TRBV6-4 | many | CASSPGRGGGDEQFF | TGTGCCAGCAGCCCCGGACGGGGAGGGGGGGATGAGCAGTTCTTC
- | TRBJ1-5 | TRBV10-3 | - | CAISESMGEQPQHF | TGTGCCATCAGTGAGTCGATGGGGGAACAGCCCCAGCATTTT
TRBD2 | TRBJ2-2 | TRBV4-2 | many | CASSHLAGDTGELFF | TGTGCCAGCAGCCACCTAGCGGGAGACACCGGGGAGCTGTTTTTT
TRBD2 | TRBJ2-1 | TRBV27 | - | CASTSGSSYNEQFF | TGTGCCAGCACTAGCGGGAGCTCCTACAATGAGCAGTTCTTC
- | TRBJ1-4 | TRBV18 | - | CASSPRRPRDKLFF | TGTGCCAGCTCACCCAGAAGACCCAGGGACAAACTGTTTTTT
TRBD1 | TRBJ2-7 | TRBV5-1 | - | CASSLRAGTGAMGEQYF | TGCGCCAGCAGCTTGAGGGCGGGGACAGGGGCGATGGGCGAGCAGTACTTC
- | TRBJ1-1 | TRBV28 | - | CASCEYTEAFF | TGTGCCAGCTGCGAATACACTGAAGCTTTCTTT
- | TRBJ1-6 | TRBV7-2 | - | CASSLDPRRGHSPLHF | TGTGCCAGCAGCTTAGATCCTCGCAGGGGCCATTCACCCCTCCACTTT
- | TRBJ2-2 | TRBV7-9 | few | CASSGNRIGELFF | TGTGCCAGCAGCGGGAACAGGATCGGGGAGCTGTTTTTT
- | TRBJ1-2 | TRBV5-4 | - | CASSFTGQDGYTF | TGTGCCAGCAGCTTTACAGGGCAGGATGGCTACACCTTC
- | TRBJ2-6 | TRBV25-1 | once | CATLTSGPTGANVLTF | TGTGCCACCCTCACATCCGGTCCTACTGGGGCCAACGTCCTGACTTTC
TRBD1 | TRBJ2-5 | TRBV4-2 | - | CASSQDVADRAKTQYF | TGTGCCAGCAGCCAAGATGTGGCGGACAGGGCCAAGACCCAGTACTTC